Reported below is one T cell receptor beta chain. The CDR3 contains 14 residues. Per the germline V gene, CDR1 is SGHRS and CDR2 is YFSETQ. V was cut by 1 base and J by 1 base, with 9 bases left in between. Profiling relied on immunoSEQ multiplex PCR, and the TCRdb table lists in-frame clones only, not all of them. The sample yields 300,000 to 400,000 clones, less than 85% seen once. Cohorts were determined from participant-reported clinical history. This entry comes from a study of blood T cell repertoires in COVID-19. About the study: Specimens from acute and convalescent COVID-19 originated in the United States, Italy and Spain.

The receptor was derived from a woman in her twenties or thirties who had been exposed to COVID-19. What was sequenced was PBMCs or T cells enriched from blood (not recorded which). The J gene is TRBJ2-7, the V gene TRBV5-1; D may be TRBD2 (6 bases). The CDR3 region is CASSLSGGSYEQYF. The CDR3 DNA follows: TGCGCCAGCAGCTTGTCCGGGGGTTCCTACGAGCAGTACTTC.